The entry that follows covers one TCR beta chain sequence. The assay was immunoSEQ multiplex PCR, and TCRdb's table has in-frame clones only and misses some. The table lists around 71,000 clones, 70% to 90% of them singletons. Per germline, CDR1 SGHTA and CDR2 FQGNSA. Trimming removed 6 bases at V and 0 bases at J, with 18 bases between. The CDR3 is 16 amino acids. The source of the sample is a study of OX40 agonist ivuxolimab in advanced cancers. Whole-study context: Participants, 70% to 90% male, averaged 60 years of age, ranging from roughly 23 to 90.

The sequence was obtained from an adult with an advanced solid tumor such as melanoma, head and neck, liver or kidney cancer. Source: CD4+ or CD8+ T cells sorted from blood, taken in a trial of the OX40 agonist ivuxolimab. The genes are TRBV7-2 and TRBJ2-7; perhaps TRBD2 as D (6 bases). CDR3 residues: CASSEALHGSSYEQYF. CDR3 sequence (DNA): TGTGCCAGCAGTGAAGCGCTGCACGGGAGCTCCTACGAGCAGTACTTC. The full variable domain, completed using reference TRBV7-2 and TRBJ2-7, is GAGVSQSPSNKVTEKGKDVELRCDPISGHTALYWYRQSLGQGLEFLIYFQGNSAPDKSGLPSDRFSAERTGGSVSTLTIQRTQQEDSAVYLCASSEALHGSSYEQYFGPGTRLTVT.